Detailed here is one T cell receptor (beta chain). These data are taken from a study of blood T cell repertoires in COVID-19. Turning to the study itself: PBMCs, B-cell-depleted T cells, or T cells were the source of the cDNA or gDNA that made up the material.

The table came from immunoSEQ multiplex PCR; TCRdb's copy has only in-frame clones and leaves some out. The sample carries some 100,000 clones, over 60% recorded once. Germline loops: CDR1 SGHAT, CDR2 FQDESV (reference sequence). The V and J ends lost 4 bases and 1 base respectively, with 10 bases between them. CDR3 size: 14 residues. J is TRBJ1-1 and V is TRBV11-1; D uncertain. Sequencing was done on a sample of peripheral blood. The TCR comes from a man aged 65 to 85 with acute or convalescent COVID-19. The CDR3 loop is CASSSAGRNTEAFF. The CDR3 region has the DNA TGTGCCAGCAGCTCCGCGGGCCGGAACACTGAAGCTTTCTTT.